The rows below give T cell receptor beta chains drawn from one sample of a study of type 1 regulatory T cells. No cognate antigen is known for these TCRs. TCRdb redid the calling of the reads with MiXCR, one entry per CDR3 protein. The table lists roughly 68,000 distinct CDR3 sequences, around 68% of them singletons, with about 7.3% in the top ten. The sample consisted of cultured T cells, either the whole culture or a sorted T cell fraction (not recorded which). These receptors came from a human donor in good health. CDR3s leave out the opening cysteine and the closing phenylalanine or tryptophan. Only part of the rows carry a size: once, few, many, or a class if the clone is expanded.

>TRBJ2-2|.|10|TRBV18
ASSPTSGELF
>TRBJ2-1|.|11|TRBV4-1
ASSGAVYNEQF
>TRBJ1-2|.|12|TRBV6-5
ASNPGRQVYGYT
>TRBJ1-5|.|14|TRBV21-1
ASSKALNWLPQPQH
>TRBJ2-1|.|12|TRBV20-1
SAIDLGSYNEQF
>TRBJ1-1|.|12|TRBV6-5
ASRSGTANTEAF
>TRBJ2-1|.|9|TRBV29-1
SVGTVNEQF
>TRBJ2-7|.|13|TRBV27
ASSFEPGPTYEQY
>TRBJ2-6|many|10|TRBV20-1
SAKSGANVLT
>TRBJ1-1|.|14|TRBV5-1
ASSFDWGSGGTEAF
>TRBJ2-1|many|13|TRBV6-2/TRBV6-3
ASSRTSGSVYEQF
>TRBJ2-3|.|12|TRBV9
ASSVGWDTDTQY
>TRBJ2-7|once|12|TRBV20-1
SARALQGAYEQY
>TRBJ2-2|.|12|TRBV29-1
SVRTERHTGELF
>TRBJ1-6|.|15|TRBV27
ASSFAKGPSYNSPLH
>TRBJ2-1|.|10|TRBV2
ASSTLTHEQF
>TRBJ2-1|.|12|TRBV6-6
ASSSLYSRHEQF
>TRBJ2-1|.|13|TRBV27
ASRPSGAGLNEQF
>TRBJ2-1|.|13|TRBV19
ASKKGTDSYNEQF
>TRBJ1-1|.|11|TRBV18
ASSPGANTEAF
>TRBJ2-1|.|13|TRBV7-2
ASSPLTAFYNEQF
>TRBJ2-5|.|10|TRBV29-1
SGRQGQETQY
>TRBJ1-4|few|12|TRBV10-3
AIGRGGTNEKLF
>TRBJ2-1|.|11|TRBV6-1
ASDSGMRDEQF
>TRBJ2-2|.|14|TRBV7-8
ASSPRQGASPGELF
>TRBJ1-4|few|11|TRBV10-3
AIGSEPNEKLF
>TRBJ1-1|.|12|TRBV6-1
ASSEFQGVTEAF
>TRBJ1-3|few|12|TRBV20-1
SAATGDSGNTIY
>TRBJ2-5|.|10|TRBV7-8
ASGVWEETQY
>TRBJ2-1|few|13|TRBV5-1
ASSFTAGGPVEQF
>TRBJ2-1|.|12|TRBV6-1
ASSYDWAANEQF
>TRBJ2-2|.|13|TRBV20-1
SAQPGQGIAGELF
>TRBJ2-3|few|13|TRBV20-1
SAKDWTPSTDTQY
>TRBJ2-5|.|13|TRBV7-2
ASSPSGSVEETQY
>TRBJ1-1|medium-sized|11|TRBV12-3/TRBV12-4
ASSLSWGPEAF
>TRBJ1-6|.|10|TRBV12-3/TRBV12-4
ASSLPNSPLH
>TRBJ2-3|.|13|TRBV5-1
ASSLAGGWTDTQY
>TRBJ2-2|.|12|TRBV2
ASRRTPNTGKLF
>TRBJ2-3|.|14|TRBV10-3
AISERAKTSTDTQY
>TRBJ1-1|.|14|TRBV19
ASLPLWDSKSTEAF